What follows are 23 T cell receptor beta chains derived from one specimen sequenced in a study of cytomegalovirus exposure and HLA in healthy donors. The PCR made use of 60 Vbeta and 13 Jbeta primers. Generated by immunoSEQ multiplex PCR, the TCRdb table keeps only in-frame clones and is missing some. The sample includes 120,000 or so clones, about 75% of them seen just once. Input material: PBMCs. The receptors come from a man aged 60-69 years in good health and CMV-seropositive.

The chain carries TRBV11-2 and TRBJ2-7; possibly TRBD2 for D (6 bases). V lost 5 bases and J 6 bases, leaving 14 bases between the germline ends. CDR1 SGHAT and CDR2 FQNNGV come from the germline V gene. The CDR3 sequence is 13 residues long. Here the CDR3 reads CASSHGTLSEQYF. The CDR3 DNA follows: TGTGCCAGCAGCCACGGGACTCTTTCCGAGCAGTACTTC.

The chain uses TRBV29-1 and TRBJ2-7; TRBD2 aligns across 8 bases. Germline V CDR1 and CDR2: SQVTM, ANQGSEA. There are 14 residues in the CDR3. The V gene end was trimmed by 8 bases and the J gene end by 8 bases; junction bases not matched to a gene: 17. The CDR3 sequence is CSPRGVAGRLKQYF. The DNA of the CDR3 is TGCAGCCCCCGGGGGGTAGCGGGACGTCTCAAGCAGTACTTC.

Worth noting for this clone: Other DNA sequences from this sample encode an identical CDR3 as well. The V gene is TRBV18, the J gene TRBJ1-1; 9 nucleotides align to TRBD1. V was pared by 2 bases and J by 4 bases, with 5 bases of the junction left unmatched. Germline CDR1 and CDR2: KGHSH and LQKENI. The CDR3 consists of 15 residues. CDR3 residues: CASSPVTGGSTEAFF. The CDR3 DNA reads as TGTGCCAGCTCACCAGTGACAGGGGGATCCACTGAAGCTTTCTTT.

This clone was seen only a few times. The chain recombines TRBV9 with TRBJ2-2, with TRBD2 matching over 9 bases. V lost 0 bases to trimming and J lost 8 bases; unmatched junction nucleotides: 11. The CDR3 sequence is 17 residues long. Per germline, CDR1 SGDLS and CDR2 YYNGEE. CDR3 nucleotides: TGTGCCAGCAGCGTAGAAGGTAGCGGGAGTATTAAGGGGGAGCTGTTTTTT. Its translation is CASSVEGSGSIKGELFF.

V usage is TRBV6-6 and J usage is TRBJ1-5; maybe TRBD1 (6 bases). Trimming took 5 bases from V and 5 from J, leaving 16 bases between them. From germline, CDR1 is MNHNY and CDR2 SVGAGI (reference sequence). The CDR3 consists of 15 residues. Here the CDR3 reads CASSLPGGQYQPQHF. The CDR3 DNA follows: TGTGCCAGCAGTCTCCCGGGGGGCCAGTATCAGCCCCAGCATTTT.

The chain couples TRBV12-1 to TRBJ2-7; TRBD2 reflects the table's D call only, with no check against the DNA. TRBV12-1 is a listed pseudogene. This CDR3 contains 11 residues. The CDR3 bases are TGTGCCAGCACCCTTCACCGCGAACAGTACTTC. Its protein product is CASTLHREQYF.

The chain's CDR3 is CASSRDRVHYNEQFF. As DNA, the CDR3 is TGTGCCAGCAGCCGCGACAGGGTGCACTACAATGAGCAGTTCTTC. V and J are TRBV27 and TRBJ2-1; 7 bases match TRBD1. Germline-derived CDR1 and CDR2 are MNHEY and SMNVEV (reference sequence). The trim removed 6 bases at V and 3 bases at J, leaving 8 bases unmatched. The CDR3 loop spans 15 amino acids.

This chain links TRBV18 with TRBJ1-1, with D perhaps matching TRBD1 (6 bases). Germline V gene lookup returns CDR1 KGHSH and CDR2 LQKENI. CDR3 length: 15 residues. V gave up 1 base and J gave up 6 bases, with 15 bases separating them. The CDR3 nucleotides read TGTGCCAGCTCACCACTTGCAGGGGCGGACTCTGAAGCTTTCTTT. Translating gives CASSPLAGADSEAFF.

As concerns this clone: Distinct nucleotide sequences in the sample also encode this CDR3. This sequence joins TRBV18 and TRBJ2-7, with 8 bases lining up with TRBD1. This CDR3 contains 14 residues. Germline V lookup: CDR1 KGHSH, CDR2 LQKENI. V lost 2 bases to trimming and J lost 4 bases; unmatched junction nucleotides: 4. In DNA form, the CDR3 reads TGTGCCAGCTCACCAGGACAGGGCGCATACGAGCAGTACTTC. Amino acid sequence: CASSPGQGAYEQYF. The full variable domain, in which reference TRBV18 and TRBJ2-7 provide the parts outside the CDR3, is NAGVMQNPRHLVRRRGQEARLRCSPMKGHSHVYWYRQLPEEGLKFMVYLQKENIIDESGMPKERFSAEFPKEGPSILRIQQVVRGDSAAYFCASSPGQGAYEQYFGPGTRLTVT.

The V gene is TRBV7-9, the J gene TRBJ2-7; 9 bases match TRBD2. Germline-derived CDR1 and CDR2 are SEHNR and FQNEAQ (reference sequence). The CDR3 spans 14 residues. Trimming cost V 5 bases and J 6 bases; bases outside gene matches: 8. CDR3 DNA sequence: TGTGCCAGCAGCCCTAGCGGGGTGTCAGGCGAGCAGTACTTC. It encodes CASSPSGVSGEQYF.

CDR3 DNA: TGTGCCAGCAAACCCCGGGACAGAAGATGGAACACTGAAGCTTTCTTT. Translated: CASKPRDRRWNTEAFF. The gene calls are TRBV19 and TRBJ1-1; the match to TRBD1 covers 7 bases. With V trimmed by 9 bases and J by 1 base, 14 bases remained unmatched. Per germline, CDR1 LNHDA and CDR2 SQIVND (reference sequence). CDR3 size: 16 residues.

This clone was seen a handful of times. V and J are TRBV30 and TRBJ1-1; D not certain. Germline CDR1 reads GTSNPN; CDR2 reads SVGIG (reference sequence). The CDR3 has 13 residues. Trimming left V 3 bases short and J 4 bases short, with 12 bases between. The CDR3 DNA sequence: TGTGCCTGGAGACAGTCCCTAAGCACTGAAGCTTTCTTT. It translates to CAWRQSLSTEAFF.

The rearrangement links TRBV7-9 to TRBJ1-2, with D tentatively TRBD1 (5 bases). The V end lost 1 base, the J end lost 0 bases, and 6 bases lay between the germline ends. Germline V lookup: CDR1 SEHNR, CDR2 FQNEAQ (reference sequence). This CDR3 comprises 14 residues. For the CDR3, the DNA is TGTGCCAGCAGCTTAGGCAGGGCTAACTATGGCTACACCTTC. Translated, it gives CASSLGRANYGYTF. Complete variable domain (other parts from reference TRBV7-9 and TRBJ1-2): DTGVSQNPRHKITKRGQNVTFRCDPISEHNRLYWYRQTLGQGPEFLTYFQNEAQLEKSRLLSDRFSAERPKGSFSTLEIQRTEQGDSAMYLCASSLGRANYGYTFGSGTRLTVV.

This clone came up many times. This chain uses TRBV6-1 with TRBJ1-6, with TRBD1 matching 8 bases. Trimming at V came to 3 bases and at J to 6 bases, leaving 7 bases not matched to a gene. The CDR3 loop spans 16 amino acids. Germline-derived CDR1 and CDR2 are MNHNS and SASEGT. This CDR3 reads CASSDDAGQGNSPLHF. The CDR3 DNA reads TGTGCCAGCAGTGACGATGCAGGACAGGGTAATTCACCCCTCCACTTT.

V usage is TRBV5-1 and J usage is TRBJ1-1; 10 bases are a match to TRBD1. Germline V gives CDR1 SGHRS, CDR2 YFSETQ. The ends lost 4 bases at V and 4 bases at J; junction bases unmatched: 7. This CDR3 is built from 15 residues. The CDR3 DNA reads TGCGCCAGCAGCGTAGGTGGGACAGGGGCCACTGAAGCTTTCTTT. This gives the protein CASSVGGTGATEAFF.

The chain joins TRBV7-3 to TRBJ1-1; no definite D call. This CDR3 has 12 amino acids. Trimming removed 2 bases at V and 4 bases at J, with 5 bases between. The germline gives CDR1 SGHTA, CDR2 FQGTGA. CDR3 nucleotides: TGTGCCAGCAGCTTATCATTCACTGAAGCTTTCTTT. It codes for CASSLSFTEAFF.

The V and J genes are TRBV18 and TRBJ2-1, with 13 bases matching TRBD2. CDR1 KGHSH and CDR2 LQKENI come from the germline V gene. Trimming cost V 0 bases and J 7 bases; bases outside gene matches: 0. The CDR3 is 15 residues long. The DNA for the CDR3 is TGTGCCAGCTCACCACCGGGACTAGCGGGAAATGAGCAGTTCTTC. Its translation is CASSPPGLAGNEQFF.

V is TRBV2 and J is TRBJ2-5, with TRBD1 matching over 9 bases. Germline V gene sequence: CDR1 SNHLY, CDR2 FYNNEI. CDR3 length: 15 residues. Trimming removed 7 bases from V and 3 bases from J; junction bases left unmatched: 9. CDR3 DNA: TGTGCCAGCACCTTAATCTGGGACAGGGAAGAGACCCAGTACTTC. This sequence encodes CASTLIWDREETQYF.

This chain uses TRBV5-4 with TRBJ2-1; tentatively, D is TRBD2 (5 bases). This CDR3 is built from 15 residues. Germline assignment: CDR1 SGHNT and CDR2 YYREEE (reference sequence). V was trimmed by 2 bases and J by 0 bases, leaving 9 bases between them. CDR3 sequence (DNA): TGTGCCAGCAGCTTTACTGGAGGCTCCTACAATGAGCAGTTCTTC. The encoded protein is CASSFTGGSYNEQFF.

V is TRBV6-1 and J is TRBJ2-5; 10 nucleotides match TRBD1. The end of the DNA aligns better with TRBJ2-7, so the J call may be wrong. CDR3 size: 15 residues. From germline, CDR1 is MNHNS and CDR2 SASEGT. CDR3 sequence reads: CASRPLMGQGNEQYF. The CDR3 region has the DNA TGTGCCAGCAGACCGCTCATGGGACAGGGGAACGAGCAGTACTTC.

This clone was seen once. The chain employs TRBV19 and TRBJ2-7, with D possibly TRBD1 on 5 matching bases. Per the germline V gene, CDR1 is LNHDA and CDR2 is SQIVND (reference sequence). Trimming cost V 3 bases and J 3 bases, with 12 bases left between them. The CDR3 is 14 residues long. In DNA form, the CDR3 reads TGTGCCAGTAGTATCAGGGATGCAAGCTACGAGCAGTACTTC. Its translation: CASSIRDASYEQYF.

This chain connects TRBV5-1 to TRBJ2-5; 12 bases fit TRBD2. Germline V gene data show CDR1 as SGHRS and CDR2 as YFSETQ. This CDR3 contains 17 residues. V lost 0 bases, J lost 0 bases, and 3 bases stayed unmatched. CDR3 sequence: CASSLGLAGDYQETQYF. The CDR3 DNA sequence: TGCGCCAGCAGCTTGGGACTAGCGGGGGACTACCAAGAGACCCAGTACTTC.

The CDR3 spells CASSVGGRALDTQYF. In DNA form, the CDR3 reads TGCGCCAGCAGCGTCGGCGGGAGGGCCTTGGATACGCAGTATTTT. The J gene is TRBJ2-3, the V gene TRBV5-1; 9 bases agree with TRBD2. V shed 4 bases and J 6 bases; nucleotides not matched to a gene: 9. The CDR3 runs to 15 residues. Germline V gene lookup returns CDR1 SGHRS and CDR2 YFSETQ.